The entry below gives a single TCR beta chain sequence along with its context. Attachment of unique molecular identifiers was made to individual cDNA molecules. TCRdb itself ran the 5' RACE reads through MiXCR, one entry per CDR3 protein. Of tens of thousands of distinct CDR3 sequences listed, 20% to 25% are singletons. The data are from a study of early T cells in non-severe SARS-CoV-2 infection. Germline lookup yields CDR1 GTSNPN and CDR2 SVGIG (reference sequence). The ends were cut back, 2 bases at V and 4 bases at J, with 18 bases in the middle. The CDR3 covers 16 residues. The sequenced sample was whole blood, obtained at baseline. V is TRBV30 and J is TRBJ2-1, with no clear D. This clonotype was sampled from an adult who was a healthcare worker with PCR-confirmed SARS-CoV-2 infection or an uninfected control (not recorded which). The CDR3 region has the DNA TGTGCCTGGAGTATGACTCTCTCCCCAACTTACAATGAGCAGTTCTTC. It codes for CAWSMTLSPTYNEQFF.